This T cell receptor (beta chain) derives from a study of shared clonotypes between healthy human individuals. Study-wide context: The study drew on a couple of women and three men aged 18 to 49 as donors.

Every immunoSEQ plate was one replicate of a subset's evenly spread DNA. The protocol was immunoSEQ multiplex PCR, while the TCRdb copy is restricted to in-frame clones and leaves out a portion. This sample carries about 510,000 clones, nearly 80% of them seen once, and the ten largest clones take about an eighth. The germline V gene has CDR1 LNHDA and CDR2 SQIVND (reference sequence). CDR3 length equals 18 residues. The J segment lost 3 bases and the V segment lost 5 bases, leaving 14 bases of the junction unmatched. The donors, healthy adults who were HIV-negative, had experienced no recent acute infections or vaccinations. Every donor, a Caucasian adult, lived in Nashville, Tennessee.

This TCR was sampled from a woman in her thirties or forties in good health. Some clones in this sample may be carry-over from other donors' samples. The chain has TRBV19 and TRBJ2-1, with 9 bases lining up with TRBD2. Sequencing used PBMCs. The CDR3 DNA follows: TGTGCCAGTAGTCCATGGCTAGCGGGAAGTGGAGGCTACAATGAGCAGTTCTTC. Translating it yields CASSPWLAGSGGYNEQFF.